This T cell receptor beta chain was observed in a study of shared T cell receptors in the human thymus. Here immunoSEQ multiplex PCR was the method, and the copy in TCRdb shows in-frame clones only, minus some. The sample holds some 640,000 clones; roughly 86% are singletons and the top ten take approximately 0.0097%. These data also formed part of another study, on human thymus T cells. That investigation notes: Thymus tissue was removed during corrective cardiac surgery.

The source material was thymocytes. This receptor was identified in a boy younger than two with a congenital heart defect.

This CDR3 is CASSQGGLAVGTDTQYF. The CDR3 DNA follows: TGCGCCAGCAGCCAAGGGGGACTAGCGGTGGGCACAGATACGCAGTATTTT. The rearrangement links TRBV4-3 to TRBJ2-3, with 11 bases fitting TRBD2. CDR1 LGHNA and CDR2 YSLEER come from the germline V gene. The length of the CDR3 is 17 residues. The V gene end was trimmed by 1 base and the J gene end by 1 base; junction bases not matched to a gene: 4.